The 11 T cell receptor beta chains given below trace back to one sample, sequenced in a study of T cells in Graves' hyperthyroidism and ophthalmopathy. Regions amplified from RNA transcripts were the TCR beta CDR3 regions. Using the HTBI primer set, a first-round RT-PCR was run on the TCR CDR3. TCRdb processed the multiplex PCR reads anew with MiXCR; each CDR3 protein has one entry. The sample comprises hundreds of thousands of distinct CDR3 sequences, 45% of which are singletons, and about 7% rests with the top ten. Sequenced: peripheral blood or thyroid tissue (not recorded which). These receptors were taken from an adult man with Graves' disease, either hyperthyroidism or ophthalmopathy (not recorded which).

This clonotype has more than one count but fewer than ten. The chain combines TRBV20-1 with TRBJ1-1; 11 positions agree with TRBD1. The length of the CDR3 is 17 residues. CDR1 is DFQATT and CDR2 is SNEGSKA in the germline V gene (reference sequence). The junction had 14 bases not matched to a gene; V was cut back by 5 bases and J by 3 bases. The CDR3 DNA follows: TGCAGTGCTTACGGACAGGGGGCCCCCAACCCATACACTGAAGCTTTCTTT. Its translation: CSAYGQGAPNPYTEAFF.

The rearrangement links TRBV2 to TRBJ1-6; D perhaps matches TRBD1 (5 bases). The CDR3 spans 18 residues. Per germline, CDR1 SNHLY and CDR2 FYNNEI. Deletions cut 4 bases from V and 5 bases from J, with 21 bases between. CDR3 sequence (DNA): TGTGCCAGCAGTGTCAGTCGGGACTATGGCTATGATAATTCACCCCTCCACTTT. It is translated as CASSVSRDYGYDNSPLHF.

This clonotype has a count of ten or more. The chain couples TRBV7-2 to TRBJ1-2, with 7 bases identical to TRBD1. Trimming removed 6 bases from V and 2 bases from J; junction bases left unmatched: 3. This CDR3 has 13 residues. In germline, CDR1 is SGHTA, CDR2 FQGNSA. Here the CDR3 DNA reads TGTGCCAGCAGTTCGACAGGGAACTATGGCTACACCTTC. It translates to CASSSTGNYGYTF.

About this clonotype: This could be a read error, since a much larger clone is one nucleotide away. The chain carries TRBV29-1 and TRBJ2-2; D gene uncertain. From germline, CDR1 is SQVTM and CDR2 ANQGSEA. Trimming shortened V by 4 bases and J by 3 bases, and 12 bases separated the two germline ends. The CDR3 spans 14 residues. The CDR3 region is CSVATQADTGELFF. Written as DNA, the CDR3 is TGCAGCGTTGCTACTCAGGCGGACACCGGGGAGCTGTTTTTT.

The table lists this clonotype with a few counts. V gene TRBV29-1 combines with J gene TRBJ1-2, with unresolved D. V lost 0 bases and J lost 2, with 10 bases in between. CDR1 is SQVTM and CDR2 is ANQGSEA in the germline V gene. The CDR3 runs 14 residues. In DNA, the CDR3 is TGCAGCGTTGAAGATGAGGGCAGAAACTATGGCTACACCTTC. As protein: CSVEDEGRNYGYTF.

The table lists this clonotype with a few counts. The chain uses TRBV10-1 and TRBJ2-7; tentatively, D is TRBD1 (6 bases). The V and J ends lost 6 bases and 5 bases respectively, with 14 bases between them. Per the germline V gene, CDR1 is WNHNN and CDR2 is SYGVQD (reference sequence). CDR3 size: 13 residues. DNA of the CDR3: TGCGCCAGCAGCCTTGGACAGTCCCACGAGCAGTACTTC. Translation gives CASSLGQSHEQYF.

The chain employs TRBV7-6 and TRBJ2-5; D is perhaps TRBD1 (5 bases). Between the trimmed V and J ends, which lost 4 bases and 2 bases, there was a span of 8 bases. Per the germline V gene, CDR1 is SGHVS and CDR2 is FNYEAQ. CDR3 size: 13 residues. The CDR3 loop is CASSSRQQETQYF. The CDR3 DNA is TGTGCCAGCAGCTCCAGACAGCAAGAGACCCAGTACTTC.

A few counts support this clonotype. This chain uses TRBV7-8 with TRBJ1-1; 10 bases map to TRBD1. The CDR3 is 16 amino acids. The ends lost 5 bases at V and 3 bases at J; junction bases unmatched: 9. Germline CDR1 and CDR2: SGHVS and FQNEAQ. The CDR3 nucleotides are TGTGCCAGCAGCGGCGGGACAGGGGTTGGGTACACTGAAGCTTTCTTT. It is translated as CASSGGTGVGYTEAFF. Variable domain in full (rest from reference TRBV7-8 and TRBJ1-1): GAGVSQSPRYKVAKRGQDVALRCDPISGHVSLFWYQQALGQGPEFLTYFQNEAQLDKSGLPSDRFFAERPEGSVSTLKIQRTQQEDSAVYLCASSGGTGVGYTEAFFGQGTRLTVV.

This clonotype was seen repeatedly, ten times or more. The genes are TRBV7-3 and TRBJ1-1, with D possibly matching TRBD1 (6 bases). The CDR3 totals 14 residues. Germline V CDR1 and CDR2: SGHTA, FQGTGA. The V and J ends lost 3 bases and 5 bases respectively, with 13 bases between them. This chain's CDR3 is CASSLDSLATEAFF. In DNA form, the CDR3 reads TGTGCCAGCAGCTTGGACAGTCTGGCAACTGAAGCTTTCTTT.

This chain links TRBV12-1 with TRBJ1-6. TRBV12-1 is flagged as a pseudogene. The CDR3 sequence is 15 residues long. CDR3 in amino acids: CASSFEGGGVSPLHF. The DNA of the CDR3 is TGTGCCAGCAGCTTTGAGGGAGGGGGAGTTTCACCCCTCCACTTT.

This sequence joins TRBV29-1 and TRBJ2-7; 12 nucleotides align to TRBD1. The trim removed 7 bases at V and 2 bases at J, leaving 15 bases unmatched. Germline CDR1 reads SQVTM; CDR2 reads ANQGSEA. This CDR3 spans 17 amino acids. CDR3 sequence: CSASVGLGTGGTYEQYF. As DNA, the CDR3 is TGCAGCGCCTCAGTAGGTCTGGGGACAGGGGGCACCTACGAGCAGTACTTC.